This T cell receptor beta chain was sequenced during a study of control samples from healthy donors and cancer patients. Generated by immunoSEQ multiplex PCR, the TCRdb table keeps only in-frame clones and is missing some. The table records roughly 120,000 clones, around nine tenths of them present only once. The CDR3 extends over 16 amino acids. The V and J ends lost 3 bases and 0 bases, in that order; junction bases with no gene match: 4. The germline V gene has CDR1 SGHTA and CDR2 FQGTGA. This receptor was obtained from a woman in her seventies in good health. V gene TRBV7-3 combines with J gene TRBJ2-2, with 7 bases fitting TRBD2. Source material: blood. CDR3 nucleotide sequence: TGTGCCAGCAGCTTGTTTAGCGGGTCGAACACCGGGGAGCTGTTTTTT. This encodes CASSLFSGSNTGELFF. Full variable domain (outside the CDR3, taken from reference TRBV7-3 and TRBJ2-2): GAGVSQTPSNKVTEKGKYVELRCDPISGHTALYWYRQSLGQGPEFLIYFQGTGAADDSGLPNDRFFAVRPEGSVSTLKIQRTERGDSAVYLCASSLFSGSNTGELFFGEGSRLTVL.